This T cell receptor beta chain was sequenced for a study of spatial heterogeneity in lung cancer. Turning to the study itself: PBMC collected at follow-up were sequenced when available, a median of around 2 years after resection. A consistent excess of beta-chain over alpha-chain sequences was detected.

TCRdb re-called the 5' RACE reads through MiXCR, storing one row per CDR3 protein. The repertoire consists of roughly 10,000 distinct CDR3 sequences, with under 25% occurring once and the leading ten covering about two fifths. Many counts were recorded for this clonotype. Time point: blood at routine non-recurrence follow-up after resection. The sample in question was PBMCs, obtained at follow-up. The TCR was taken from a male donor with early-stage non-small cell lung cancer.

CDR3 nucleotides: TGTGCCATCAGCCCCGGGGGCGGGAGAGGAGATACGCAGTATTTT. Translated: CAISPGGGRGDTQYF. The V and J genes are TRBV10-3 and TRBJ2-3; D is possibly TRBD2 (7 bases). V lost 6 bases to trimming and J lost 5 bases, with 18 bases between them. The V gene's germline CDR1 is ENHRY and CDR2 SYGVKD. CDR3 size: 15 residues.